This T cell receptor (beta chain) derives from a study of OX40 agonist ivuxolimab in advanced cancers. Across the whole study: Allowance was made for prior anti-PD-1, anti-PD-L1 or anti-CTLA-4 therapy, and roughly 40% had some. Findings and caveats of the study: Researchers report that CD8+ T cells had, on average, more expanded clones than CD4+.

The table came from immunoSEQ multiplex PCR; TCRdb's copy has only in-frame clones and leaves some out. Among 95,000 to 100,000 clones listed, 85% to 95% were seen once. This CDR3 has 15 amino acids. The V end lost 0 bases, the J end lost 3 bases, and 12 bases lay between the germline ends. CDR1 and CDR2 (germline): LGHNA, YSLEER. As for this clone: Its antigen is unidentified.

The sample consisted of CD4+ or CD8+ T cells sorted from blood, taken in a trial of the OX40 agonist ivuxolimab. This clonotype was sampled from an adult with an advanced solid tumor such as melanoma, head and neck, liver or kidney cancer. The rearrangement joins TRBV4-3 to TRBJ2-7; D unclear. CDR3 residues: CASSQELGRFYEQYF. The CDR3 bases are TGCGCCAGCAGCCAAGAACTGGGCCGATTCTACGAGCAGTACTTC.